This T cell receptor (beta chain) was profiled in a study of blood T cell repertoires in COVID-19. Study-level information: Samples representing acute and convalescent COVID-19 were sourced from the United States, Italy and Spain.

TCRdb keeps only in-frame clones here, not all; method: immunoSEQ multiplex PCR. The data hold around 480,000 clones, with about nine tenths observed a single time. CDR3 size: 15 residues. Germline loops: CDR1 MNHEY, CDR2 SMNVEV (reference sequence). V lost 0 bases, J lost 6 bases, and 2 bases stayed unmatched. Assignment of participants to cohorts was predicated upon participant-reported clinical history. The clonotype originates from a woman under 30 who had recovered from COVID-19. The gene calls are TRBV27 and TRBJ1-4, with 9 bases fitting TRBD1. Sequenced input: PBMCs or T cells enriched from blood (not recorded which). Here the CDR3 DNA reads TGTGCCAGCAGTTTATCGACAGGGGGAGATGAAAAACTGTTTTTT. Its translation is CASSLSTGGDEKLFF.